The next 30 T cell receptor beta chains were all read from a single sample in a study of radiotherapy plus CTLA-4 blockade in lung cancer. Clones were sequenced by immunoSEQ multiplex PCR, and TCRdb holds only the in-frame ones, with some missing. There are more than 50,000 clones in the sample; 70% to 80% occur only once, and around 2.8% lies in the top ten. The input for sequencing was peripheral blood, taken from a patient treated with radiotherapy plus ipilimumab. The receptors were gathered from a human donor with non-small cell lung cancer who had a complete response to radiotherapy plus ipilimumab.

This chain joins TRBV7-9 and TRBJ1-6, with D possibly being TRBD1 (6 bases). Trimming removed 3 bases at V and 4 bases at J, with 10 bases between. Per germline, CDR1 SEHNR and CDR2 FQNEAQ (reference sequence). This CDR3 spans 15 amino acids. In DNA form, the CDR3 reads TGTGCCAGCAGCTTTCAAGGGGGATATAATTCACCCCTCCACTTT. Translating it yields CASSFQGGYNSPLHF.

The CDR3 DNA reads as TGTGCCAGCAGCTTAGAAACAGGGGTCGGAAAACTGTTTTTT. Protein sequence: CASSLETGVGKLFF. The chain joins TRBV7-2 to TRBJ1-4; 7 bases are shared with TRBD1. Germline V gene lookup returns CDR1 SGHTA and CDR2 FQGNSA. V shed 1 base, J shed 10 bases, and the junction held 6 bases outside the gene matches. The CDR3 loop spans 14 amino acids.

The V and J genes are TRBV5-1 and TRBJ2-7, with 7 nucleotides matching TRBD2. The CDR3 sequence is 14 residues long. V dropped 6 bases and J dropped 0; count of bases not matched to a gene: 6. CDR1 is SGHRS, CDR2 YFSETQ, per germline. The CDR3 protein is CASTRDYSSYEQYF. The CDR3 DNA reads TGCGCCAGCACCCGGGACTACAGCTCCTACGAGCAGTACTTC.

This clone was seen only once. V and J are TRBV9 and TRBJ2-1; D might be TRBD2 (6 bases). The V and J ends lost 0 bases and 0 bases respectively, with 10 bases between them. The CDR3 is 16 residues long. Germline CDR1 is SGDLS and CDR2 is YYNGEE. The CDR3 bases are TGTGCCAGCAGCGTAGATGGGGGGTACTCCTACAATGAGCAGTTCTTC. Its protein is CASSVDGGYSYNEQFF.

The sample holds a few counts of this clone. The chain has TRBV28 and TRBJ1-5, with 7 bases aligning to TRBD1. V shed 7 bases, J shed 0 bases, and the junction held 6 bases outside the gene matches. CDR3 size: 15 residues. The germline CDR1 and CDR2 sequences are MDHEN and SYDVKM. Written as DNA, the CDR3 is TGTGCCAGCACCTCAGGGGGTCGTAGCAATCAGCCCCAGCATTTT. Its protein is CASTSGGRSNQPQHF.

The V gene is TRBV11-2, the J gene TRBJ2-1; tentatively, D is TRBD2 (6 bases). This CDR3 contains 14 residues. The V end was cut by 5 bases, the J end by 8 bases, with 16 bases between. CDR1 is SGHAT and CDR2 is FQNNGV in the germline V gene. The CDR3 DNA sequence: TGTGCCAGCAGCCTCCGGGACCGGAGGGATGAGCAGTTCTTC. Its translation is CASSLRDRRDEQFF.

This chain links TRBV4-1 with TRBJ2-5, with D possibly matching TRBD2 (6 bases). This CDR3 region has 13 residues. V gave up 5 bases and J gave up 11 bases, with 18 bases separating them. The germline gives CDR1 MGHRA, CDR2 YSYEKL. The CDR3 region is CASSKAGGREQYF. The CDR3 bases are TGCGCCAGCAGCAAAGCCGGGGGAAGGGAGCAGTACTTC.

The rearrangement links TRBV30 to TRBJ1-2; D perhaps matches TRBD1 (5 bases). The CDR3 is made up of 13 amino acids. Trimming removed 2 bases at V and 8 bases at J, with 15 bases between. CDR1 is GTSNPN, CDR2 SVGIG, per germline (reference sequence). In DNA form, the CDR3 reads TGTGCCTGGAGTCCTCAGGGTTCATACGGCTACACCTTC. This encodes CAWSPQGSYGYTF.

V is TRBV18 and J is TRBJ2-5; maybe TRBD2 (6 bases). V lost 3 bases and J lost 4, with 12 bases in between. Germline-derived CDR1 and CDR2 are KGHSH and LQKENI. CDR3 size: 14 residues. CDR3 region: CASSPAAGRETQYF. DNA of the CDR3: TGTGCCAGCTCACCGGCGGCGGGGCGAGAGACCCAGTACTTC.

The rearrangement links TRBV6-1 to TRBJ2-7; tentatively, D is TRBD1 (5 bases). V lost 8 bases to trimming and J lost 6 bases, with 14 bases between them. Germline V gene lookup returns CDR1 MNHNS and CDR2 SASEGT. The CDR3 runs to 12 residues. The CDR3 coding sequence is TGTGCCAGCCGAGCCAGTGGGGCCGAGCAGTACTTC. Amino acid sequence: CASRASGAEQYF.

The rearrangement uses TRBV6-5 and TRBJ1-5; no clear D gene. This CDR3 has 15 residues. V dropped 4 bases and J dropped 6 bases, with 16 bases sitting between them. Looked up from germline, CDR1 is MNHEY and CDR2 is SVGAGI. CDR3 DNA: TGTGCCAGCAGTTCTACCGGGCCAGAGGGTCAGCCCCAGCATTTT. Its translation: CASSSTGPEGQPQHF.

This sequence joins TRBV19 and TRBJ1-1; a weak D match, TRBD1 (6 bases). CDR3 length: 20 amino acids. Germline assignment: CDR1 LNHDA and CDR2 SQIVND (reference sequence). Trimming took 5 bases from V and 1 from J, leaving 29 bases between them. In DNA, the CDR3 is TGTGCCAGTAGTGTCGAGTGGGGGCGATCAGGCCAAGCGAGGAACACTGAAGCTTTCTTT. This codes for CASSVEWGRSGQARNTEAFF.

The chain is built from TRBV27 and TRBJ2-6; D unresolved. The CDR3 loop spans 14 amino acids. V was shortened by 5 bases and J by 0 bases, with 5 bases between the two germline ends. Germline V lookup: CDR1 MNHEY, CDR2 SMNVEV (reference sequence). The CDR3 protein is CASSLYSGANVLTF. CDR3 in DNA: TGTGCCAGCAGTCTCTACTCTGGGGCCAACGTCCTGACTTTC.

The chain combines TRBV19 with TRBJ1-4; tentative D call: TRBD1 (5 bases). This CDR3 is built from 14 residues. The V end lost 1 base, the J end lost 5 bases, and 8 bases lay between the germline ends. Germline values: CDR1 LNHDA, CDR2 SQIVND (reference sequence). The CDR3 nucleotides read TGTGCCAGTAGTATAGGACGGGGGAATGAAAAACTGTTTTTT. It specifies CASSIGRGNEKLFF.

The V and J genes are TRBV5-6 and TRBJ2-1, with TRBD1 identical over 8 bases. Germline CDR1 and CDR2: SGHDT and YYEEEE. The CDR3 covers 16 residues. J was trimmed by 1 base and V by 0 bases; bases with no gene match: 3. The CDR3: CASSLDWTGSYNEQFF. CDR3 bases: TGTGCCAGCAGCTTGGACTGGACAGGGTCCTACAATGAGCAGTTCTTC. Combining the CDR3 with reference TRBV5-6 and TRBJ2-1 gives the whole variable domain DAGVTQSPTHLIKTRGQQVTLRCSPKSGHDTVSWYQQALGQGPQFIFQYYEEEERQRGNFPDRFSGHQFPNYSSELNVNALLLGDSALYLCASSLDWTGSYNEQFFGPGTRLTVL.

This chain's CDR3 is CASSLTSVTGELFF. CDR3 sequence (DNA): TGCGCCAGCAGCTTGACTAGCGTCACCGGGGAGCTGTTTTTT. The chain joins TRBV5-1 to TRBJ2-2; 7 bases map to TRBD2. V shed 1 base and J 4 bases; nucleotides not matched to a gene: 1. Germline CDR1 and CDR2: SGHRS and YFSETQ. The CDR3 contains 14 residues.

This chain joins TRBV27 and TRBJ2-2; tentative D call: TRBD2 (5 bases). CDR1 MNHEY and CDR2 SMNVEV come from the germline V gene (reference sequence). CDR3 length: 14 amino acids. V lost 3 bases and J lost 6, with 11 bases in between. Written as DNA, the CDR3 is TGTGCCAGCAGTTTCCGGGATTGGGCCGGGGAGCTGTTTTTT. Amino acids: CASSFRDWAGELFF.

The chain recombines TRBV7-3 with TRBJ2-1; D might be TRBD1 (5 bases). CDR1 and CDR2 from the germline V gene are SGHTA and FQGTGA. V was pared by 2 bases and J by 4 bases, with 12 bases between. The CDR3 is made up of 15 amino acids. CDR3 in amino acids: CASSLGAEEYNEQFF. CDR3 coding DNA: TGTGCCAGCAGCTTAGGGGCGGAAGAGTACAATGAGCAGTTCTTC.

This clone was seen a handful of times. The rearrangement uses TRBV19 and TRBJ1-1; 10 nucleotides align to TRBD1. The CDR3 length is 17 residues. In germline, CDR1 is LNHDA, CDR2 SQIVND (reference sequence). The J segment lost 0 bases and the V segment lost 6 bases, leaving 10 bases of the junction unmatched. In DNA form, the CDR3 reads TGTGCCAGTAGAACCCACCGGGACAGGGGTTTGAACACTGAAGCTTTCTTT. This gives the protein CASRTHRDRGLNTEAFF.

The rearrangement uses TRBV4-3 and TRBJ2-4; the D is unclear. V lost 0 bases to trimming and J lost 3 bases, with 12 bases between them. The germline V gene has CDR1 LGHNA and CDR2 YSLEER. The CDR3 has 16 residues. CDR3 loop: CASSQEPRPDKNIQYF. CDR3 coding DNA: TGCGCCAGCAGCCAAGAACCGAGGCCCGACAAAAACATTCAGTACTTC.

The chain employs TRBV5-1 and TRBJ1-6, with 9 bases matching TRBD1. The CDR3 is made up of 15 amino acids. The germline gives CDR1 SGHRS, CDR2 YFSETQ. V trimming: 4 bases; J trimming: 7 bases; junction bases outside the gene matches: 6. The CDR3 here is CASSPPTGGNSPLHF. The CDR3 DNA is TGCGCCAGCAGCCCCCCAACAGGGGGCAATTCACCCCTCCACTTT.

The V gene is TRBV27, the J gene TRBJ2-6, with TRBD1 matching over 9 bases. CDR3 length: 19 residues. Germline CDR1 is MNHEY and CDR2 is SMNVEV (reference sequence). V was clipped by 5 bases and J by 0 bases; unmatched bases: 11. This CDR3 is CASSDAMGQGGSGANVLTF. The CDR3 nucleotides read TGTGCCAGCAGTGATGCCATGGGACAGGGAGGCTCTGGGGCCAACGTCCTGACTTTC.

V usage is TRBV2 and J usage is TRBJ2-7, with 11 bases that match TRBD2. The CDR3 is made up of 15 amino acids. Looked up from germline, CDR1 is SNHLY and CDR2 is FYNNEI. V dropped 5 bases and J dropped 3; count of bases not matched to a gene: 6. The CDR3 reads CASSSSGTSGYEQYF. CDR3 sequence (DNA): TGTGCCAGCAGTTCCTCCGGGACTAGCGGCTACGAGCAGTACTTC.

This chain connects TRBV2 to TRBJ2-1; 8 bases agree with TRBD2. Trimming at V came to 6 bases and at J to 6 bases, leaving 10 bases not matched to a gene. CDR1 and CDR2 (germline): SNHLY, FYNNEI. CDR3 length: 15 residues. The CDR3 region is CASSPRGGEFNEQFF. DNA for the CDR3: TGTGCCAGCAGCCCCCGGGGGGGGGAGTTCAATGAGCAGTTCTTC.

This clone occurred a few times. This chain links TRBV6-5 with TRBJ2-7; D remains ambiguous. Germline-derived CDR1 and CDR2 are MNHEY and SVGAGI. The CDR3 loop spans 15 amino acids. With 6 bases removed from V and 3 bases from J, the gap between germline ends came to 18 bases. The CDR3: CASSIGVGPNYEQYF. CDR3 sequence (DNA): TGTGCCAGCAGCATTGGAGTTGGCCCGAACTACGAGCAGTACTTC.

The chain couples TRBV4-3 to TRBJ2-5; D uncertain. The J call may be faulty, since TRBJ2-7 better matches the DNA end. The CDR3 is 15 amino acids. From germline, CDR1 is LGHNA and CDR2 YSLEER. The CDR3 DNA follows: TGCGCCAGCAGCCAAGATATCTGGGCAGCCTACGAGCAGTACTTC. Translating gives CASSQDIWAAYEQYF.

This clone was recorded only once. V gene TRBV20-1 combines with J gene TRBJ2-7; no definite D call. The V and J ends lost 1 base and 5 bases respectively, with 3 bases between them. The CDR3 contains 10 residues. Germline lookup yields CDR1 DFQATT and CDR2 SNEGSKA (reference sequence). Here the CDR3 reads CSARVNEQYF. CDR3 bases: TGCAGTGCTAGAGTAAACGAGCAGTACTTC.

The chain is built from TRBV7-9 and TRBJ2-1; the match to TRBD2 covers 8 bases. Germline-derived CDR1 and CDR2 are SEHNR and FQNEAQ (reference sequence). Germline trimming cut 2 bases from V and 6 bases from J; bases unmatched to any gene: 3. This CDR3 comprises 14 residues. The CDR3 DNA reads as TGTGCCAGCAGCTTAACCGGACTAGCCAATGAGCAGTTCTTC. Protein product: CASSLTGLANEQFF.

The chain couples TRBV5-4 to TRBJ2-6; the match to TRBD1 covers 8 bases. The V gene's germline CDR1 is SGHNT and CDR2 YYREEE (reference sequence). Trimming removed 3 bases from V and 2 bases from J; junction bases left unmatched: 7. This CDR3 region has 17 residues. CDR3 in amino acids: CASSSQGGKAGANVLTF. The CDR3 region has the DNA TGTGCCAGCAGCTCACAGGGGGGAAAAGCTGGGGCCAACGTCCTGACTTTC.

The J gene is TRBJ2-1, the V gene TRBV6-5; 10 nucleotides match TRBD1. Germline lookup yields CDR1 MNHEY and CDR2 SVGAGI. Trimming removed 6 bases from V and 6 bases from J; junction bases left unmatched: 5. CDR3 size: 14 residues. CDR3 sequence reads: CASRGTGVINEQFF. The DNA of the CDR3 is TGTGCCAGCAGGGGGACAGGGGTAATCAATGAGCAGTTCTTC.